Listed below are T cell receptor beta chains from one sample, sequenced in a study of CD8 T cells in Susac syndrome. TCRdb recomputed calls from the immunoSEQ multiplex PCR reads with MiXCR, one row per CDR3 protein. The table records 100,000 to 150,000 distinct CDR3 sequences, about 95% of them present only once. The sample was CD8+ T cells from PBMCs. Source of these receptors: a human donor with Susac syndrome. Each CDR3 is given with its conserved first and last residue. D genes are given only for firm matches. Not every row has a clone size; where given, it reads once, few, many or a size class.

.,TRBJ2-1,TRBV3-1,TRBD2,CASSQFLAGESYNEQFF,TGTGCCAGCAGCCAATTCCTAGCGGGAGAGTCCTACAATGAGCAGTTCTTC
.,TRBJ2-6,TRBV9,.,CASNPDSSGANVLTF,TGTGCCAGCAACCCTGACAGCTCTGGGGCCAACGTCCTGACTTTC
.,TRBJ2-1,TRBV21-1,.,CASSRWGNEQFF,TGTGCCAGCAGCCGCTGGGGCAATGAGCAGTTCTTC
.,TRBJ2-1,TRBV4-3,TRBD2,CASSQGLAGRPNEQFF,TGCGCCAGCAGCCAGGGACTAGCGGGTCGCCCGAATGAGCAGTTCTTC
few,TRBJ2-2,TRBV12-3/TRBV12-4,.,CASSLGAGELFF,TGTGCCAGCAGTTTGGGCGCCGGGGAGCTGTTTTTT
.,TRBJ2-3,TRBV11-2,.,CASSTPPSLRDTQYF,TGTGCCAGCAGCACACCCCCCTCTCTTCGTGATACGCAGTATTTT
few,TRBJ2-1,TRBV19,.,CASSIGLNSYNEQFF,TGTGCCAGTAGTATTGGTCTCAACTCCTACAATGAGCAGTTCTTC
.,TRBJ2-4,TRBV11-2,TRBD1,CASSPQRTGDLAKNIQYF,TGTGCCAGCAGCCCCCAGAGGACAGGAGATCTAGCCAAAAACATTCAGTACTTC
.,TRBJ2-7,TRBV15,TRBD2,CATSRDREGIAYEQYF,TGTGCCACCAGCAGAGATCGGGAGGGTATAGCCTACGAGCAGTACTTC
.,TRBJ2-2,TRBV4-2,.,CASRYREPEGGELFF,TGTGCCAGCAGATACCGGGAGCCCGAAGGCGGGGAGCTGTTTTTT
.,TRBJ1-2,TRBV28,TRBD1,CASSLFPARADRINYGYTF,TGTGCCAGCAGTCTCTTTCCTGCTAGGGCGGACAGGATTAACTATGGCTACACCTTC
.,TRBJ1-6,TRBV6-4,.,CASSTGDGSPLHF,TGTGCCAGCAGCACTGGCGACGGATCACCCCTCCACTTT
.,TRBJ1-2,TRBV3-1,.,CASSQGAKTAGYTF,TGTGCCAGCAGCCAAGGGGCGAAAACGGCTGGCTACACCTTC
.,TRBJ2-7,TRBV7-8,TRBD1,CASSTQGASYEQYF,TGTGCCAGCAGCACACAGGGGGCCTCCTACGAGCAGTACTTC
.,TRBJ1-2,TRBV6-1,TRBD1,CASSTSFRDRDRLLYYGYTF,TGTGCCAGCAGCACTTCATTCCGGGACAGGGACCGACTACTTTACTATGGCTACACCTTC
.,TRBJ1-2,TRBV29-1,.,CSVEDQSGEGYYGYTF,TGCAGCGTTGAAGATCAGTCAGGGGAAGGGTACTATGGCTACACCTTC
.,TRBJ2-6,TRBV30,.,CAGGQGISGANVLTF,TGTGCCGGTGGGCAGGGGATCTCTGGGGCCAACGTCCTGACTTTC
.,TRBJ1-1,TRBV27,TRBD1,CASSHPRQGAGNTEAFF,TGTGCCAGCAGTCACCCCCGACAGGGGGCGGGGAACACTGAAGCTTTCTTT
.,TRBJ2-1,TRBV5-4,TRBD2,CASSKRDYNEQFF,TGTGCCAGCAGCAAGCGGGACTACAATGAGCAGTTCTTC
.,TRBJ2-7,TRBV6-5,.,CASSFTPGLLSSYEQYF,TGTGCCAGCAGTTTTACCCCCGGCCTCCTGAGCTCCTACGAGCAGTACTTC
.,TRBJ1-3,TRBV30,.,CAWSPFKRGNTIYF,TGTGCCTGGAGTCCATTTAAACGGGGAAACACCATATATTTT
.,TRBJ2-5,TRBV9,.,CASSEGGYQETQYF,TGTGCCAGCAGCGAGGGCGGGTACCAAGAGACCCAGTACTTC
.,TRBJ1-1,TRBV19,.,CASGPTANTEAFF,TGTGCCAGTGGGCCGACAGCGAACACTGAAGCTTTCTTT
.,TRBJ2-7,TRBV3-1,.,CASSQDAGAPYEQYF,TGTGCCAGCAGCCAAGATGCGGGGGCCCCCTACGAGCAGTACTTC
.,TRBJ2-7,TRBV27,TRBD1,CACGQGTTEQYF,TGTGCTTGCGGACAGGGGACGACCGAGCAGTACTTC
.,TRBJ2-5,TRBV6-2/TRBV6-3,.,CASSWTVQETQYF,TGTGCCAGCAGCTGGACCGTCCAAGAGACCCAGTACTTC
.,TRBJ1-4,TRBV12-3/TRBV12-4,.,CASRPGDSNEKLFF,TGTGCCAGCAGACCCGGGGACTCAAATGAAAAACTGTTTTTT